The next 22 T cell receptor beta chains were all read from a single sample in a study of blood T cell repertoires in COVID-19. The method was immunoSEQ multiplex PCR; TCRdb's version includes in-frame clones alone and lacks a portion of them. Here the sample spans a few hundred thousand clones, roughly 90% being singletons. The sequenced material came from peripheral blood. These receptors all stem from a young man with active or convalescent COVID-19.

This clone came up once. The V and J genes are TRBV6-6 and TRBJ2-2; 7 nucleotides agree with TRBD1. Trimming took 6 bases from V and 6 from J; bases not matched to a gene: 13. This CDR3 spans 16 amino acids. Germline CDR1 and CDR2: MNHNY and SVGAGI (reference sequence). The CDR3 nucleotides are TGTGCCAGCAGCCCCCGGAAGGGGGCGGATTCCGGGGAGCTGTTTTTT. This translates into CASSPRKGADSGELFF.

This chain joins TRBV27 and TRBJ2-5, with 11 positions matching TRBD2. The V gene's germline CDR1 is MNHEY and CDR2 SMNVEV (reference sequence). The ends lost 2 bases at V and 5 bases at J; junction bases unmatched: 13. The CDR3 covers 18 residues. DNA of the CDR3: TGTGCCAGCAGTTTAGGGCCCCCCCTAGCGGGGGGCCGGGAGACCCAGTACTTC. Protein sequence: CASSLGPPLAGGRETQYF.

The V and J genes are TRBV6-2 or TRBV6-3 and TRBJ2-7, with D possibly being TRBD2 (7 bases). From germline, CDR1 is MNHEY and CDR2 SVGEGT. The CDR3 is 15 amino acids. V lost 2 bases to trimming and J lost 3 bases, with 14 bases between them. The CDR3 loop reads CASSYGAGAVYEQYF. The DNA for the CDR3 is TGTGCCAGCAGTTACGGCGCGGGGGCGGTCTACGAGCAGTACTTC.

This rearrangement joins TRBV6-2 or TRBV6-3 to TRBJ2-3; D is perhaps TRBD2 (6 bases). CDR3 length: 15 residues. The V and J ends lost 5 bases and 0 bases respectively, with 12 bases between them. The germline V gene encodes CDR1 MNHEY and CDR2 SVGEGT. This CDR3 is CASSNPGLSTDTQYF. The CDR3 region has the DNA TGTGCCAGCAGTAACCCGGGACTTAGCACAGATACGCAGTATTTT.

The genes are TRBV5-1 and TRBJ1-5; a weak D match, TRBD1 (6 bases). V lost 1 base to trimming and J lost 0 bases, with 8 bases between them. Germline V CDR1 and CDR2: SGHRS, YFSETQ. CDR3 length equals 15 residues. The CDR3 DNA reads TGCGCCAGCAGCTTGACAGGGTATAGCAATCAGCCCCAGCATTTT. Its translation: CASSLTGYSNQPQHF.

V and J are TRBV6-5 and TRBJ2-3; 7 bases are a match to TRBD1. Germline-derived CDR1 and CDR2 are MNHEY and SVGAGI. The CDR3 spans 15 residues. V shed 6 bases, J shed 3 bases, and the junction held 9 bases outside the gene matches. The CDR3 nucleotides read TGTGCCAGCAGCCACACAGGGGTCGGGACAGATACGCAGTATTTT. It yields the protein CASSHTGVGTDTQYF.

Points on this clone: At one boundary the junction diverges from the germline segment, which might be a read error. The chain is built from TRBV9 and TRBJ2-3; no definite D call. The CDR3 covers 13 residues. Germline loops: CDR1 SGDLS, CDR2 YYNGEE. The CDR3 region has the DNA TGTGCCAGCAGCGTAATTAGCACTGATACGCAGTATTTT. Its protein product is CASSVISTDTQYF.

This sequence joins TRBV15 and TRBJ2-1, with 7 bases aligning to TRBD2. Germline-derived CDR1 and CDR2 are LNHNV and YYDKDF (reference sequence). CDR3 size: 15 residues. Trimming at V came to 3 bases and at J to 9 bases, leaving 11 bases not matched to a gene. The CDR3, as DNA: TGTGCCACCAGCAGGGGGACTATAGCCAGTGGTGAGCAGTTCTTC. This encodes CATSRGTIASGEQFF.

The genes are TRBV4-1 and TRBJ2-7; possibly TRBD2 for D (5 bases). V lost 1 base and J lost 4, with 11 bases in between. The CDR3 loop spans 14 amino acids. The germline V gene has CDR1 MGHRA and CDR2 YSYEKL. CDR3 nucleotides: TGCGCCAGCAGCCAAGCGGGGAAGAATTACGAGCAGTACTTC. This encodes CASSQAGKNYEQYF.

V gene TRBV29-1 combines with J gene TRBJ2-3; 7 nucleotides match TRBD2. V dropped 6 bases and J dropped 2; count of bases not matched to a gene: 11. In germline, CDR1 is SQVTM, CDR2 ANQGSEA. The CDR3 consists of 15 residues. The CDR3 sequence: CSVGGGDLTTDTQYF. The DNA for the CDR3 is TGCAGCGTGGGGGGAGGGGACTTAACCACAGATACGCAGTATTTT.

The chain is built from TRBV7-2 and TRBJ2-2, with 10 bases identical to TRBD2. Germline V gene sequence: CDR1 SGHTA, CDR2 FQGNSA. The CDR3 extends over 16 amino acids. J lost 7 bases, V lost 2 bases, and 7 bases had no gene match. As DNA, the CDR3 is TGTGCCAGCAGCTTATGGCTAGCGGGGGTCAACGGGGAGCTGTTTTTT. Translating gives CASSLWLAGVNGELFF.

The chain employs TRBV3-1 (or the pseudogene TRBV3-2) and TRBJ1-2, with 8 bases that match TRBD1. The trim removed 6 bases at V and 2 bases at J, leaving 8 bases unmatched. CDR1 and CDR2 (germline): LGHDT, YNNKEL (reference sequence). The CDR3 consists of 15 residues. The CDR3 DNA follows: TGTGCCAGCAGGGACAGACGACAGGGGAACTATGGCTACACCTTC. Its translation is CASRDRRQGNYGYTF.

V and J are TRBV7-2 and TRBJ2-3; TRBD2 might be the D (7 bases). This CDR3 region has 17 residues. Germline-derived CDR1 and CDR2 are SGHTA and FQGNSA. V lost 0 bases and J lost 3, with 16 bases in between. CDR3 in amino acids: CASSLALGGGPTDTQYF. The CDR3 DNA reads as TGTGCCAGCAGCTTAGCGCTAGGCGGGGGCCCAACAGATACGCAGTATTTT.

The V gene is TRBV4-1, the J gene TRBJ2-3; 9 bases match TRBD1. Trimming removed 6 bases from V and 2 bases from J; junction bases left unmatched: 9. Germline CDR1 reads MGHRA; CDR2 reads YSYEKL. The CDR3 sequence is 16 residues long. CDR3 sequence (DNA): TGCGCCAGCAGTCCGAGGACAGGGGCTTACACAGATACGCAGTATTTT. Its protein is CASSPRTGAYTDTQYF.

V and J are TRBV10-3 and TRBJ2-3; 9 nucleotides line up with TRBD1. After removal of 10 bases from V and 6 bases from J, the junction contained 17 bases not matched to a gene. The CDR3 length is 16 residues. The V gene's germline CDR1 is ENHRY and CDR2 SYGVKD. The CDR3 loop is CATKNRDREVLDTQYF. Written as DNA, the CDR3 is TGTGCCACTAAGAACCGGGACAGGGAAGTTCTGGATACGCAGTATTTT.

The chain uses TRBV3-1 (or the pseudogene TRBV3-2) and TRBJ1-2, with D perhaps TRBD1 (5 bases). Germline assignment: CDR1 LGHDT and CDR2 YNNKEL (reference sequence). This CDR3 has 13 amino acids. Trimming shortened V by 2 bases and J by 8 bases, and 12 bases separated the two germline ends. CDR3 sequence: CASSQCDSGGYTF. The CDR3 coding sequence is TGTGCCAGCAGCCAATGTGACAGCGGGGGCTACACCTTC.

The chain couples TRBV6-6 to TRBJ1-4; TRBD1 aligns across 7 bases. This CDR3 region has 15 residues. V lost 2 bases, J lost 3 bases, and 3 bases stayed unmatched. Per germline, CDR1 MNHNY and CDR2 SVGAGI (reference sequence). CDR3 sequence reads: CASSYGTAANEKLFF. CDR3 nucleotides: TGTGCCAGCAGTTACGGGACAGCGGCTAATGAAAAACTGTTTTTT.

A remark on this clone: The sample carries other DNA sequences with the same CDR3. The chain uses TRBV4-2 and TRBJ1-1, with TRBD1 identical over 8 bases. Germline-derived CDR1 and CDR2 are LGHNA and YNFKEQ. The CDR3 length is 15 residues. V was clipped by 1 base and J by 4 bases; unmatched bases: 5. The CDR3 sequence is CASSQGTGGITEAFF. CDR3 bases: TGTGCCAGCAGCCAAGGTACAGGGGGGATCACTGAAGCTTTCTTT.

V usage is TRBV2 and J usage is TRBJ2-3, with D maybe TRBD2 (7 bases). Trimming stripped 6 bases from V and 1 base from J, with 17 bases between. The CDR3 length is 16 residues. The germline gives CDR1 SNHLY, CDR2 FYNNEI. CDR3 region: CASSKGGGPRTDTQYF. The CDR3 DNA reads TGTGCCAGCAGCAAAGGGGGGGGGCCACGCACAGATACGCAGTATTTT.

The chain is built from TRBV24-1 and TRBJ1-4; no reliable D call. V gave up 5 bases and J gave up 2 bases, with 20 bases separating them. The CDR3 length is 18 residues. Germline assignment: CDR1 KGHDR and CDR2 SFDVKD. The CDR3 DNA is TGTGCCACCAGTGCTACAACACGCGGGGTCGGCACTAATGAAAAACTGTTTTTT. It specifies CATSATTRGVGTNEKLFF.

This chain joins TRBV11-2 and TRBJ2-1; 10 bases line up with TRBD1. The CDR3 totals 16 residues. Trimming took 5 bases from V and 7 from J; bases not matched to a gene: 11. Per germline, CDR1 SGHAT and CDR2 FQNNGV. CDR3 bases: TGTGCCAGCAGCCACCAACGGGACAGGGGTAGGAATGAGCAGTTCTTC. Amino acid sequence: CASSHQRDRGRNEQFF.

The genes are TRBV10-2 and TRBJ2-1; 7 bases line up with TRBD2. The CDR3 has 13 amino acids. Germline-derived CDR1 and CDR2 are WSHSY and SAAADI. The junction had 5 bases not matched to a gene; V was cut back by 7 bases and J by 5 bases. The CDR3: CASKLGTNNEQFF. DNA for the CDR3: TGCGCCAGCAAGTTGGGGACTAACAATGAGCAGTTCTTC.